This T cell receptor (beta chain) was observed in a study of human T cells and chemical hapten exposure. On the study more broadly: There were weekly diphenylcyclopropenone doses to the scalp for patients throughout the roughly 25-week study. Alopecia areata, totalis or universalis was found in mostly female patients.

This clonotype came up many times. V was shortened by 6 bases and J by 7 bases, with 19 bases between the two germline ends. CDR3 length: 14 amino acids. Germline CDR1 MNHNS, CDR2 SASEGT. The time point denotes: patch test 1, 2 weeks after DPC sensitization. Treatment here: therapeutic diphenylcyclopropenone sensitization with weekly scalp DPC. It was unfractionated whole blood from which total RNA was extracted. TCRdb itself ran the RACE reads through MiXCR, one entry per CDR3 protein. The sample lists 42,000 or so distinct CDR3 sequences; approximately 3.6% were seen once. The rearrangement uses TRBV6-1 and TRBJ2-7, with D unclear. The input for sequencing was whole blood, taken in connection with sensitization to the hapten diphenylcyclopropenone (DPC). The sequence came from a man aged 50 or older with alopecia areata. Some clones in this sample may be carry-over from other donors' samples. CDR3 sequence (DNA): TGTGCCAGCAGACGGAGAGTCGAAGACGGGGAGCAGTACTTC. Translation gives CASRRRVEDGEQYF.